This TCR beta chain originates from a study of cytomegalovirus exposure and HLA in healthy donors. Study-wide findings and caveats: In vitro experiments confirmed that three CMV-associated chains were specific for CMV antigens.

The PCR contained 60 Vbeta and 13 Jbeta primers. Using immunoSEQ multiplex PCR, the repertoire was profiled, and TCRdb retains in-frame clones only, with some absent. The sample carries 180,000 or so clones, about 69% recorded once. This clone was observed a single time. What it binds is not known. The junction had 6 bases not matched to a gene; V was cut back by 5 bases and J by 1 base. CDR1 is SGHTA and CDR2 is FQGNSA in the germline V gene. The CDR3 length is 16 residues. The V gene is TRBV7-2, the J gene TRBJ2-4; TRBD1 agrees at 9 bases. Sample: PBMCs. This receptor was obtained from a male donor in good health and CMV-seronegative. CDR3 in DNA: TGTGCCAGCAGCCCAAGGACAGGGGCGGCCAAAAACATTCAGTACTTC. Translated: CASSPRTGAAKNIQYF.